These T cell receptor beta chains were read from a single sample in a study of blood T cell repertoires in COVID-19. The table came from immunoSEQ multiplex PCR; TCRdb's copy has only in-frame clones and leaves some out. The data contain about 43,000 clones, about 79% of them singletons. The sample taken for sequencing was peripheral blood. These receptors came from a woman aged 55 to 70 with acute or convalescent COVID-19. Both conserved end residues are part of each CDR3. D genes are given only for firm matches. The size field is filled for only some rows; it gives once, few, many or a size class.

d_call,v_call,j_call,clone_size,cdr3_nt,cdr3_aa
.,TRBV27,TRBJ2-1,.,TGTGCCAGCAGTTTACCCCTATCCTTTGAGCAGTTCTTC,CASSLPLSFEQFF
.,TRBV9,TRBJ2-5,.,TGTGCCAGCAGCGAGGAGGGGCTAGCGAAGGGAGAGACCCAGTACTTC,CASSEEGLAKGETQYF
.,TRBV3-1/TRBV3-2,TRBJ1-1,.,TGTGCCAGCACCCGAGGAGGGACCACTGAAGCTTTCTTT,CASTRGGTTEAFF
.,TRBV28,TRBJ1-4,.,TGTGCCAGCAGTTTCGGGGGGCTTAATGAAAAACTGTTTTTT,CASSFGGLNEKLFF
TRBD1,TRBV28,TRBJ1-2,.,TGTGCCAGCAGTCAATGGGACAGGGGCCTTGGCTACACCTTC,CASSQWDRGLGYTF
.,TRBV10-3,TRBJ2-3,.,TGTGCCATCAGTGACTCCAAGGGGACAGATACGCAGTATTTT,CAISDSKGTDTQYF
TRBD1,TRBV28,TRBJ1-6,once,TGTGCCAGCAGAGCCGGGACAGGGAACTCACCCCTCCACTTT,CASRAGTGNSPLHF
.,TRBV6-5,TRBJ1-2,.,TGTGCCAGCAGTTACTATATGCCAGGGGAGCGCTATGGCTACACCTTC,CASSYYMPGERYGYTF
TRBD1,TRBV7-8,TRBJ2-1,once,TGTGCCAGCAGGGATTTGACAGGGGATTTCGAGCAGTTCTTC,CASRDLTGDFEQFF
TRBD1,TRBV14,TRBJ1-3,.,TGTGCCAGCAGCAACAGGGGATGGGGAAACACCATATATTTT,CASSNRGWGNTIYF
TRBD2,TRBV12-5,TRBJ2-2,few,TGTGCTAGTGGTTTGGTATTTGGTACTAGCGGGAGGACGAACACCGGGGAGCTGTTTTTT,CASGLVFGTSGRTNTGELFF
.,TRBV15,TRBJ2-3,.,TGTGCCACCAGCAGAGCGTCCCCTAGCACAGATACGCAGTATTTT,CATSRASPSTDTQYF
TRBD1,TRBV11-2,TRBJ1-2,.,TGTGCCAGCAGTTCGAACAGGGGCAACTATGGCTACACCTTC,CASSSNRGNYGYTF
.,TRBV19,TRBJ1-5,.,TGTGCCAGTAGGGGTTCGGGGGGGGTGTCGCCCCAGCATTTT,CASRGSGGVSPQHF
TRBD2,TRBV13,TRBJ2-3,.,TGTGCCAGCAGCGCTAGGGCTAGCGGGAGACTTTACACAGATACGCAGTATTTT,CASSARASGRLYTDTQYF
.,TRBV9,TRBJ1-6,.,TGTGCCAGCAGCGAACAACCCCGGGATTCACCCCTCCACTTT,CASSEQPRDSPLHF
.,TRBV10-2,TRBJ2-2,once,TGCGCCAGCACCAATTCGATGGGGGGACGGGGGGAGCTGTTTTTT,CASTNSMGGRGELFF
.,TRBV20-1,TRBJ2-2,.,TGCAGTGCTAGTTTGCGTACAGAGAACACCGGGGAGCTGTTTTTT,CSASLRTENTGELFF
.,TRBV5-1,TRBJ2-3,.,TGCGCCAGCAGCGTAACCGGGGTGGGAACAGATACGCAGTATTTT,CASSVTGVGTDTQYF
.,TRBV10-3,TRBJ2-5,.,TGTGCCATCAGTGAGTCTGGGCAGGGTATTCGAGAGACCCAGTACTTC,CAISESGQGIRETQYF
.,TRBV19,TRBJ1-4,.,TGTGCCAGTAGTCACCTGGGAGGGAGGCAGGGGAAAAAACTGTTTTTT,CASSHLGGRQGKKLFF
TRBD2,TRBV4-1,TRBJ2-1,once,TGCGCCAGCAGCCGAACCCTAGCGGGAGGGTCTTTCTACAATGAGCAGTTCTTC,CASSRTLAGGSFYNEQFF
.,TRBV5-1,TRBJ1-1,.,TGCGCCAGCAGCCAGGACACGGTAAACACTGAAGCTTTCTTT,CASSQDTVNTEAFF